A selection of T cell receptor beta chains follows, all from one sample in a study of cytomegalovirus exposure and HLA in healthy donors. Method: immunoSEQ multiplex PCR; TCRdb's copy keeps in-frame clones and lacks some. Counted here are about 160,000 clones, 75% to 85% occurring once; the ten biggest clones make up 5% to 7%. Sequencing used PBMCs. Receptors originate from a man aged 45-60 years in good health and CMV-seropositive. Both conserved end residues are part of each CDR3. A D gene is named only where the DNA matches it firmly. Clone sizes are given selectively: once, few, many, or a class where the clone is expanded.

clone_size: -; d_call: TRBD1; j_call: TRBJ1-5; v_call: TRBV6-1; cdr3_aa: CASSADRDQPQHF; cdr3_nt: TGTGCCAGCAGCGCGGACAGGGATCAGCCCCAGCATTTT
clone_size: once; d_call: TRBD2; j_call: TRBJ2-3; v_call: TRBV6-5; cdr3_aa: CASSMTSVDTQYF; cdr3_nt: TGTGCCAGCAGTATGACTAGCGTAGATACGCAGTATTTT
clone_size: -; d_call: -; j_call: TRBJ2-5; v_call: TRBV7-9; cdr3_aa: CASSLDFEGTQYF; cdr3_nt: TGTGCCAGCAGCTTGGACTTCGAAGGGACCCAGTACTTC
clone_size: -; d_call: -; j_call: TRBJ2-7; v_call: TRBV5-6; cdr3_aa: CASSLGRPYEQYF; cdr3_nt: TGTGCCAGCAGCTTGGGGAGACCCTACGAGCAGTACTTC
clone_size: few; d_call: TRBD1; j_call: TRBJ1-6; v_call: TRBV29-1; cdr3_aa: CSVEGTGGSPLHF; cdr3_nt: TGCAGCGTTGAAGGGACAGGGGGATCACCCCTCCACTTT
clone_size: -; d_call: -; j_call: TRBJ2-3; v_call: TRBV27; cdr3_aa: CASSPLRHLWTDTQYF; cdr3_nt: TGTGCCAGCAGTCCGCTCAGACATCTATGGACAGATACGCAGTATTTT
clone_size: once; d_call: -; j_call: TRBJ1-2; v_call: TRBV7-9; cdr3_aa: CASGTLTGSTF; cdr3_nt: TGTGCCAGCGGCACACTAACAGGGAGCACCTTC
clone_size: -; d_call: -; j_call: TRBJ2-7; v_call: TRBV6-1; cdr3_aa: CAGSLGIIYEQYF; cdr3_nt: TGTGCCGGAAGCTTGGGCATCATCTACGAGCAGTACTTC
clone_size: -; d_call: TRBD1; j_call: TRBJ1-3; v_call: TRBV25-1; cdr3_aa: CASSESFDRGSGNTIYF; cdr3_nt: TGTGCCAGCAGTGAATCTTTTGACAGGGGCTCTGGAAACACCATATATTTT
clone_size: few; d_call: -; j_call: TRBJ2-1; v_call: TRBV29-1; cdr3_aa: CSVESGAGESYNEQFF; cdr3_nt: TGCAGCGTTGAATCAGGGGCGGGGGAGTCCTACAATGAGCAGTTCTTC
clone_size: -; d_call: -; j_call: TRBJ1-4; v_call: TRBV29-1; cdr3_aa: CSVLDQVGEKLFF; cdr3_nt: TGCAGCGTTCTTGACCAGGTTGGGGAAAAACTGTTTTTT
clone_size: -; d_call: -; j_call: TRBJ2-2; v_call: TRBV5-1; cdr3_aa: CASSETPRGLNTGELFF; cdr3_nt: TGCGCCAGCAGCGAGACTCCCAGGGGCCTTAACACCGGGGAGCTGTTTTTT
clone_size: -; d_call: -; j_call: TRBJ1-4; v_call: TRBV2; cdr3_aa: CASSEALGPGEKLFF; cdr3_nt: TGTGCCAGCAGTGAAGCCCTGGGGCCAGGGGAAAAACTGTTTTTT
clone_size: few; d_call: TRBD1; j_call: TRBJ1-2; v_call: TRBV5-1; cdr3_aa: CASRDRGTNYGYTF; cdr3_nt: TGCGCCAGCAGGGACAGGGGTACTAACTATGGCTACACCTTC
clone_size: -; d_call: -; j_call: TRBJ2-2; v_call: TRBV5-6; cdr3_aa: CASSLVWGGNTGELFF; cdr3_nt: TGTGCCAGCAGCTTGGTATGGGGGGGCAACACCGGGGAGCTGTTTTTT
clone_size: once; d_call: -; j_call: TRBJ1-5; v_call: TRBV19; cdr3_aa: CASGDMSQPQHF; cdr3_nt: TGTGCCAGTGGGGACATGAGTCAGCCCCAGCATTTT
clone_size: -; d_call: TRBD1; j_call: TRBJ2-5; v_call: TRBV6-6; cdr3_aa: CASSYPIGQGQTQYF; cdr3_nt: TGTGCCAGCAGTTACCCGATCGGACAGGGGCAGACCCAGTACTTC
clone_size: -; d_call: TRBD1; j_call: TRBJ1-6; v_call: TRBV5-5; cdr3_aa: CASSPGTGYNSPLHF; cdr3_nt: TGTGCCAGCAGTCCCGGGACAGGGTATAATTCACCCCTCCACTTT
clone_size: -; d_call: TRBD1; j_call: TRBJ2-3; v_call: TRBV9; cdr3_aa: CASSTRQGSTDTQYF; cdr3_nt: TGTGCCAGCAGCACCAGACAGGGAAGCACAGATACGCAGTATTTT
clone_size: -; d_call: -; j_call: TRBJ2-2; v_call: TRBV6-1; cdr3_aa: CASSGGVFTGELFF; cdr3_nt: TGTGCCAGCAGTGGGGGCGTTTTCACCGGGGAGCTGTTTTTT
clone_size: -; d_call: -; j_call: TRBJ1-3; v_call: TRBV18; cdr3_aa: CASSPKRSSGNTIYF; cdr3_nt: TGTGCCAGCTCACCAAAAAGGAGCTCTGGAAACACCATATATTTT